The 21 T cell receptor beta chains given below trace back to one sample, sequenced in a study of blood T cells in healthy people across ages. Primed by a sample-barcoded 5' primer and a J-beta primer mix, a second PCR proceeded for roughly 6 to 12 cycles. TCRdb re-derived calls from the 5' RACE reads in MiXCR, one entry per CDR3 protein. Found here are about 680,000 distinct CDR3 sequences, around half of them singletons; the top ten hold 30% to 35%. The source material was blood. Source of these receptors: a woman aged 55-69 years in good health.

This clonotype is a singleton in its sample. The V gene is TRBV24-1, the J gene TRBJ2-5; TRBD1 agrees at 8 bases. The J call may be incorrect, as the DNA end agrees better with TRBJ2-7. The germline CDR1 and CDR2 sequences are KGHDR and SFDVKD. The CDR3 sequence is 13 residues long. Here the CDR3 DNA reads TGTGCCACCTCTCTAGGGACAGGCTACGAGCAGTACTTC. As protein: CATSLGTGYEQYF.

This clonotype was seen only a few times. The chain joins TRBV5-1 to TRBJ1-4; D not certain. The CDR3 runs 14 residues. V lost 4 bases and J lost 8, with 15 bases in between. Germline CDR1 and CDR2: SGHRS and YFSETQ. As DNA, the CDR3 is TGCGCCAGCAGCCTGTCCGGGCCCCAAGAAAAACTGTTTTTT. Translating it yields CASSLSGPQEKLFF. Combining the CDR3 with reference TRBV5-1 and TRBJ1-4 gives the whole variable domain KAGVTQTPRYLIKTRGQQVTLSCSPISGHRSVSWYQQTPGQGLQFLFEYFSETQRNKGNFPGRFSGRQFSNSRSEMNVSTLELGDSALYLCASSLSGPQEKLFFGSGTQLSVL.

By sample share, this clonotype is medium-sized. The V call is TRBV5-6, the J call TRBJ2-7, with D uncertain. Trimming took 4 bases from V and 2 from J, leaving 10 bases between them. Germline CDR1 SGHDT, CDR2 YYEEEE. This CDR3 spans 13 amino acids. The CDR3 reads CASSPGFAYEQYF. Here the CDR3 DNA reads TGTGCCAGCAGCCCTGGGTTCGCCTACGAGCAGTACTTC.

The CDR3 here is CASSLGGPTTDTQYF. The CDR3 coding sequence is TGTGCCAGCAGCTTAGGGGGTCCCACCACAGATACGCAGTATTTT. The chain couples TRBV7-9 to TRBJ2-3; D gene uncertain. The length of the CDR3 is 15 residues. Trimming pared 1 base from V and 2 bases from J, leaving 10 bases between. CDR1 and CDR2 (germline): SEHNR, FQNEAQ (reference sequence).

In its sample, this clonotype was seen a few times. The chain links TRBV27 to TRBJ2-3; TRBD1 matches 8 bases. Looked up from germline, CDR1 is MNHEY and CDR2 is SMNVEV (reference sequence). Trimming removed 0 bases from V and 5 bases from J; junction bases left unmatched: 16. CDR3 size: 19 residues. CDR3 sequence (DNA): TGTGCCAGCAGTTTATCCTCCACGGGACAGGTCAGGGGGCGAGATACGCAGTATTTT. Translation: CASSLSSTGQVRGRDTQYF.

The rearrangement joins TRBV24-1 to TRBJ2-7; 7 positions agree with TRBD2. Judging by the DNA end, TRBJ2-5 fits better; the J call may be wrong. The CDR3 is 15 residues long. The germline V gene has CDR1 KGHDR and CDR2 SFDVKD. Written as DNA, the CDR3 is TGTGCCACCAGTGATCCATCGGGGGAGGGATGGACCCAGTACTTC. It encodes CATSDPSGEGWTQYF.

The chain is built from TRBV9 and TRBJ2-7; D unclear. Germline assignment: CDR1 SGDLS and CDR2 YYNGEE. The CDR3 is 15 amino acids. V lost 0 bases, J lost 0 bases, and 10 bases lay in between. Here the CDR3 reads CASSVAALPSYEQYF. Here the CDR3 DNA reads TGTGCCAGCAGCGTAGCTGCACTCCCCTCCTACGAGCAGTACTTC.

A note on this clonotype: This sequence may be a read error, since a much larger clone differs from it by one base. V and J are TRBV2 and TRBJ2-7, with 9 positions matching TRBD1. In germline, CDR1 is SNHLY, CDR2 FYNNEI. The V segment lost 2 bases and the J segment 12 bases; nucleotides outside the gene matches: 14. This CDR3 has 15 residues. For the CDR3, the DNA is TGTGCCAGCAGTGAAAACAGGGGGCCGCTTGGGACCCGGTACTTC. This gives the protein CASSENRGPLGTRYF.

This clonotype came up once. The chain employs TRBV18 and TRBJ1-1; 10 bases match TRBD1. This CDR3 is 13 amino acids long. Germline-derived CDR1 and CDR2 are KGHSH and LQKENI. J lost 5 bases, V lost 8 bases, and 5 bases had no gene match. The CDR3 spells CASRGQGKTEAFF. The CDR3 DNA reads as TGTGCCAGCAGGGGACAGGGGAAGACTGAAGCTTTCTTT.

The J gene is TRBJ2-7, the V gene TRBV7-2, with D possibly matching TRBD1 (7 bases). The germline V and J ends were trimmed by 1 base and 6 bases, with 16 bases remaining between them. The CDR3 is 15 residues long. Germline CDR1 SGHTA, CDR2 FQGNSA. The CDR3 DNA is TGTGCCAGCAGCTTAGGGAGCAGGGGGGAGCGCGAGCAGTACTTC. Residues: CASSLGSRGEREQYF. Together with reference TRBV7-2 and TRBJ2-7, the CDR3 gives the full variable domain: GAGVSQSPSNKVTEKGKDVELRCDPISGHTALYWYRQSLGQGLEFLIYFQGNSAPDKSGLPSDRFSAERTGGSVSTLTIQRTQQEDSAVYLCASSLGSRGEREQYFGPGTRLTVT.

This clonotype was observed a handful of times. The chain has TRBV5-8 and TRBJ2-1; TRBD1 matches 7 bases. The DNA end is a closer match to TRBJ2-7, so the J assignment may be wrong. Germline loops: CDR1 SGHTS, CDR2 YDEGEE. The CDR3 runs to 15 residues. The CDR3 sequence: CASSLQGSSYNEQYF. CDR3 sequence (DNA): TGTGCCAGCAGCTTACAGGGGAGCTCCTACAATGAGCAGTACTTC.

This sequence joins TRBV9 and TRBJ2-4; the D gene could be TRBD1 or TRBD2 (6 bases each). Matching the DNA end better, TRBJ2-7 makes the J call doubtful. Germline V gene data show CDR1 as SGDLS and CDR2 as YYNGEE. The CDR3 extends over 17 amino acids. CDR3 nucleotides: TGTGCCAGCAGCGTAGAGGCTAGCGCGCCCCAGGGGTACGAGCAGTACTTC. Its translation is CASSVEASAPQGYEQYF.

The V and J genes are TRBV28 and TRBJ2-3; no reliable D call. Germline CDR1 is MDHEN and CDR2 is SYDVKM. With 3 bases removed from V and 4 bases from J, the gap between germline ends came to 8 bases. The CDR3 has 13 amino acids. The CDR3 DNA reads TGTGCCAGCAGTTTGTTAGTGCCAGATACGCAGTATTTT. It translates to CASSLLVPDTQYF. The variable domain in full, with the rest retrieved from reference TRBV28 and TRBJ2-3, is DVKVTQSSRYLVKRTGEKVFLECVQDMDHENMFWYRQDPGLGLRLIYFSYDVKMKEKGDIPEGYSVSREKKERFSLILESASTNQTSMYLCASSLLVPDTQYFGPGTRLTVL.

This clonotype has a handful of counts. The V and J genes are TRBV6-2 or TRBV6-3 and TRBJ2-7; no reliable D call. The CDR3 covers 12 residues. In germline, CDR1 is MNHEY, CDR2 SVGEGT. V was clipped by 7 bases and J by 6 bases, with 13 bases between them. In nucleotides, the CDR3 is TGTGCCAGCACCAGTAGAGTATCCGAGCAGTACTTC. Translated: CASTSRVSEQYF.

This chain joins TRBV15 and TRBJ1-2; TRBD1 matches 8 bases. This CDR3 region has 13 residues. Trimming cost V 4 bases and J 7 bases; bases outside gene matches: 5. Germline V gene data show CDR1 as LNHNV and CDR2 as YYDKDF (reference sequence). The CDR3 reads CATSTLDRAGYTF. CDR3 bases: TGTGCCACCAGCACACTGGACAGGGCTGGCTACACCTTC.

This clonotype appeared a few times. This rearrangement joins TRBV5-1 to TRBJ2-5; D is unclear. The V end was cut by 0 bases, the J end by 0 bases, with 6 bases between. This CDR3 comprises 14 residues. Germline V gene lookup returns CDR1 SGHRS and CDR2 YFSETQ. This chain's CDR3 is CASSLGPDQETQYF. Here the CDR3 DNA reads TGCGCCAGCAGCTTGGGGCCGGACCAAGAGACCCAGTACTTC. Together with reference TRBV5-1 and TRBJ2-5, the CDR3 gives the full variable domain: KAGVTQTPRYLIKTRGQQVTLSCSPISGHRSVSWYQQTPGQGLQFLFEYFSETQRNKGNFPGRFSGRQFSNSRSEMNVSTLELGDSALYLCASSLGPDQETQYFGPGTRLLVL.

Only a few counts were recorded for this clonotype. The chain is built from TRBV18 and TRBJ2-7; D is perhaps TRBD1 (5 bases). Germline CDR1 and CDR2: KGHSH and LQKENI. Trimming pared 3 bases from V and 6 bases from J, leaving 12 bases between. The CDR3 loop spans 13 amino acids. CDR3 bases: TGTGCCAGCTCACCGGGAACAGGAGCCGAGCAGTACTTC. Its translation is CASSPGTGAEQYF.

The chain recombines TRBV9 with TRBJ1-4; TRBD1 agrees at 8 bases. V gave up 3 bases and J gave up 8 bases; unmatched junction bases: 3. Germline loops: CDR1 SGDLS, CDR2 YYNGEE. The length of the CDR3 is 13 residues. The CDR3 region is CASSATGEEKLFF. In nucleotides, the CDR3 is TGTGCCAGCAGCGCGACAGGGGAGGAAAAACTGTTTTTT.

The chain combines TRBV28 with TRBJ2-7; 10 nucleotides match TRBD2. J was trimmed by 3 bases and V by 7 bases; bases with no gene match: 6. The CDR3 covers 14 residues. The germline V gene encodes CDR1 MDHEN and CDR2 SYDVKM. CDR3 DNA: TGTGCCAGCAAACAAACTAGCGGGGTCTACGAGCAGTACTTC. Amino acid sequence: CASKQTSGVYEQYF.

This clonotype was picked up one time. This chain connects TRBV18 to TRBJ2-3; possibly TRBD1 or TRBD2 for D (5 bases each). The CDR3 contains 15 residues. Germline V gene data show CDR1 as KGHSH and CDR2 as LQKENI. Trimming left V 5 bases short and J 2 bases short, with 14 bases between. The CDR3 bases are TGTGCCAGCTCATCAACCTCGGGGCACACAGATACGCAGTATTTT. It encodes CASSSTSGHTDTQYF.

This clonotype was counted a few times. The CDR3 loop is CATSLGGIAKNIQYF. CDR3 sequence (DNA): TGTGCCACCAGCCTGGGAGGGATAGCCAAAAACATTCAGTACTTC. The V gene is TRBV15, the J gene TRBJ2-4, with 7 bases matching TRBD2. This CDR3 spans 15 amino acids. V lost 5 bases and J lost 0; bases outside the gene matches: 4. Germline CDR1 reads LNHNV; CDR2 reads YYDKDF (reference sequence).